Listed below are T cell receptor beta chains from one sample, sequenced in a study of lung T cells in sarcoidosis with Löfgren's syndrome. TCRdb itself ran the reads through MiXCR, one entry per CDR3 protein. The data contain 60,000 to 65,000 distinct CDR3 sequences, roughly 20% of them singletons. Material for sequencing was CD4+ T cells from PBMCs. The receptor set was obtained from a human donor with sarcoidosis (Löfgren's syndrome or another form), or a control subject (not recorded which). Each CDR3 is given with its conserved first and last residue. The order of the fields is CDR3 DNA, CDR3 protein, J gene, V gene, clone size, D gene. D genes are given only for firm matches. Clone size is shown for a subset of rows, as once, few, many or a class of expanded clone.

cdr3_nt: TGTGCCAGCTCGGCGGCGGGAATGACAGATACGCAGTATTTT
cdr3_aa: CASSAAGMTDTQYF
j_call: TRBJ2-3
v_call: TRBV18
clone_size: .
d_call: .

cdr3_nt: TGCGCCAGCAGCCCGGTTTCCCCAGGGAATCAGCCCCAGCATTTT
cdr3_aa: CASSPVSPGNQPQHF
j_call: TRBJ1-5
v_call: TRBV4-1
clone_size: .
d_call: .

cdr3_nt: TGTGCCAACGGCCATAATACGCAGTATTTT
cdr3_aa: CANGHNTQYF
j_call: TRBJ2-3
v_call: TRBV30
clone_size: few
d_call: .

cdr3_nt: TGTGCCAGCAGCCCCAGGGGGGGTAGTCTCTTCCCCCAGCATTTT
cdr3_aa: CASSPRGGSLFPQHF
j_call: TRBJ1-5
v_call: TRBV7-2
clone_size: .
d_call: TRBD1

cdr3_nt: TGTGCCAGCAGTTTGGGGGGAAAAGAGACCCAGTACTTC
cdr3_aa: CASSLGGKETQYF
j_call: TRBJ2-5
v_call: TRBV12-3/TRBV12-4
clone_size: few
d_call: .

cdr3_nt: TGTGCCAGCAGCCAGACAGCTAACACAGATACGCAGTATTTT
cdr3_aa: CASSQTANTDTQYF
j_call: TRBJ2-3
v_call: TRBV11-1
clone_size: .
d_call: .

cdr3_nt: TGTGCCAGCAGTTTTCGAGCCAGGGGGAGAGAGCAGTACTTC
cdr3_aa: CASSFRARGREQYF
j_call: TRBJ2-7
v_call: TRBV28
clone_size: many
d_call: TRBD1

cdr3_nt: TGCGCCAGCAGTGGCAGGGCCTATGGCTACACCTTC
cdr3_aa: CASSGRAYGYTF
j_call: TRBJ1-2
v_call: TRBV4-1
clone_size: .
d_call: .

cdr3_nt: TGTGCCAGCACGACAGCAATCAATAATTCACCCCTCCACTTT
cdr3_aa: CASTTAINNSPLHF
j_call: TRBJ1-6
v_call: TRBV2
clone_size: .
d_call: .

cdr3_nt: TGTGCCAGCAGCCTTCGGGTCTCCTACAATGAGCAGTTCTTC
cdr3_aa: CASSLRVSYNEQFF
j_call: TRBJ2-1
v_call: TRBV7-2
clone_size: many
d_call: .

cdr3_nt: TGCGCCAGCAGCGCAGGGGCGCAAACCTACAATGAGCAGTTCTTC
cdr3_aa: CASSAGAQTYNEQFF
j_call: TRBJ2-1
v_call: TRBV10-2
clone_size: .
d_call: .